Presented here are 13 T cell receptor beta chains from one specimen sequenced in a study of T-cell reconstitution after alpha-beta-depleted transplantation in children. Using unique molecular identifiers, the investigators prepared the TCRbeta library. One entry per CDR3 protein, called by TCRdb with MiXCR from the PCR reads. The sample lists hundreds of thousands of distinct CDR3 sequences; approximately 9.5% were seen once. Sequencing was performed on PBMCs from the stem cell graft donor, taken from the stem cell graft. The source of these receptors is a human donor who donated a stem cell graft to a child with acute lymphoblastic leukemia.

The CDR3 reads CASSAGQLGYRGSEQYF. The CDR3 region has the DNA TGTGCCAGCAGTGCCGGACAGCTTGGATATAGGGGCTCCGAGCAGTACTTC. The rearrangement uses TRBV25-1 and TRBJ2-7, with D tentatively TRBD1 (6 bases). The germline CDR1 and CDR2 sequences are MGHDK and SYGVNS. CDR3 size: 17 residues. V lost 4 bases and J 6 bases, leaving 25 bases between the germline ends.

The CDR3 loop reads CAISEGGAPNEQFF. CDR3 bases: TGTGCCATCAGTGAGGGCGGGGCCCCGAATGAGCAGTTCTTC. The chain recombines TRBV10-3 with TRBJ2-1; D possibly corresponds to TRBD2 (6 bases). Trimming removed 2 bases at V and 7 bases at J, with 12 bases between. CDR3 length: 14 amino acids. The V gene's germline CDR1 is ENHRY and CDR2 SYGVKD.

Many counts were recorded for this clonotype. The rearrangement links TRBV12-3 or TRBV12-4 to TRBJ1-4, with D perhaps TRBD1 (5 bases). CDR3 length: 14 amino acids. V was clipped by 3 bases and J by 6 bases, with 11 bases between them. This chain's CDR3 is CASSLGREDEKLFF. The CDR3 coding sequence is TGTGCCAGCAGTTTGGGCAGGGAGGATGAAAAACTGTTTTTT.

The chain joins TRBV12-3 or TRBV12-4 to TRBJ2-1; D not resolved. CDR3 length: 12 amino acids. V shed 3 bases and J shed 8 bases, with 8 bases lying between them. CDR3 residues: CASSFNWDEQFF. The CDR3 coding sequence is TGTGCCAGCAGTTTTAACTGGGATGAGCAGTTCTTC.

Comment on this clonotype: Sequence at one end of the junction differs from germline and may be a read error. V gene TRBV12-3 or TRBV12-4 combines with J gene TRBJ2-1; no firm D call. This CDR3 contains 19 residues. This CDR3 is CASCFLSYWGLAGNNEQFF. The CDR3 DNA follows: TGTGCCAGCTGTTTCTTATCGTATTGGGGATTAGCCGGAAACAATGAGCAGTTCTTC.

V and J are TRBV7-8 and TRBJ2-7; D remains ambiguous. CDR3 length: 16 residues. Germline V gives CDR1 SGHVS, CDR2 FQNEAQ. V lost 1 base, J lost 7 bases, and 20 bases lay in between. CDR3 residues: CASSLVRTNTFREQYF. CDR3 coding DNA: TGTGCCAGCAGCTTAGTGAGGACCAATACCTTTAGGGAGCAGTACTTC.

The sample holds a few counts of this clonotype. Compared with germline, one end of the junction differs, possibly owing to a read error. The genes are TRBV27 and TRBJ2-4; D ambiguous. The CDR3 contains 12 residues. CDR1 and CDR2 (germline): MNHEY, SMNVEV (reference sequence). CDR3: CASSIKVALAEF. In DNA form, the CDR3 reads TGTGCCAGCAGTATAAAAGTGGCGCTGGCTGAATTC.

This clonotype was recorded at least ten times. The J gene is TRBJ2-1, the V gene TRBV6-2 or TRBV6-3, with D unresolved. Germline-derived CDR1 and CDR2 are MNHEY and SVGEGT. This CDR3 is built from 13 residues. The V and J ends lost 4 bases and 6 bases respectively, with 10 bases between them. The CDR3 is CASSWSLSNEQFF. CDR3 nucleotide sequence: TGTGCCAGCAGTTGGTCTCTCAGCAATGAGCAGTTCTTC.

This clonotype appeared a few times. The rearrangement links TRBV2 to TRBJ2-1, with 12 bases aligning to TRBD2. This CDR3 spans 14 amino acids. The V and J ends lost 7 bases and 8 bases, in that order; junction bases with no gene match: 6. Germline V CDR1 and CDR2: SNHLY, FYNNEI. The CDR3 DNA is TGTGCCAGCACTATGACTAGCGGGGGCCATGAGCAGTTCTTC. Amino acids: CASTMTSGGHEQFF.

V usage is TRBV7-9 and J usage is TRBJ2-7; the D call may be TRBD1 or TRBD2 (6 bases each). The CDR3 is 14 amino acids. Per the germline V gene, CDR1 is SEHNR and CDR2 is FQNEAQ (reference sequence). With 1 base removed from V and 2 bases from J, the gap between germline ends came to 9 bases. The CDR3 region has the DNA TGTGCCAGCAGCTTAGAAGGGGGGCCCTACGAGCAGTACTTC. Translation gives CASSLEGGPYEQYF.

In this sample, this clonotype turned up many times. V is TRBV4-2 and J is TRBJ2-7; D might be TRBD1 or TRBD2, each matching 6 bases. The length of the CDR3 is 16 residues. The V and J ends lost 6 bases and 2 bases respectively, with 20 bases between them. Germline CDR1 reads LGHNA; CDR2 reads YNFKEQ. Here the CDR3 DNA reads TGTGCCAGCAGTCTAAACCCCGGGGGCCTCACCTACGAGCAGTACTTC. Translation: CASSLNPGGLTYEQYF.

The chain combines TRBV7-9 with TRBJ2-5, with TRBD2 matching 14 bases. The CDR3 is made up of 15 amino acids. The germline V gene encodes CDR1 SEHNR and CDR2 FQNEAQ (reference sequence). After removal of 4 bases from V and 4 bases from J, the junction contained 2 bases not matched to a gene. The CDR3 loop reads CASSWTSGGSETQYF. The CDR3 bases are TGTGCCAGCAGCTGGACTAGCGGGGGGTCAGAGACCCAGTACTTC. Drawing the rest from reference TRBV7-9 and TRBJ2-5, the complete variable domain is DTGVSQNPRHKITKRGQNVTFRCDPISEHNRLYWYRQTLGQGPEFLTYFQNEAQLEKSRLLSDRFSAERPKGSFSTLEIQRTEQGDSAMYLCASSWTSGGSETQYFGPGTRLLVL.

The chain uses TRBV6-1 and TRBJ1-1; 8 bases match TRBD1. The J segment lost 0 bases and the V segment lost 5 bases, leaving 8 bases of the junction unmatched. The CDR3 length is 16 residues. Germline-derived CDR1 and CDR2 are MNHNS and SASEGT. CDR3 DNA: TGTGCCAGCAGTCCGGACAGGGCCAACATGAACACTGAAGCTTTCTTT. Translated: CASSPDRANMNTEAFF.